This entry lists 2 T cell receptor beta chains sequenced from one sample in a study of tumor and adjacent non-tumor tissue in lung cancer. This sample's RNA came from whole unsorted tissue. Three rounds of nested PCR, following a modified ARM-PCR protocol, produced the TCRbeta library. MiXCR, run by TCRdb on the multiplex PCR reads, gives a single entry per CDR3 protein. Of around 200,000 distinct CDR3 sequences listed, about 71% are singletons. Sequencing was carried out using lung tumor tissue. These receptors were taken from a man in his 60s with non-small cell lung cancer.

CDR3 in DNA: TGTGCTAACAGCGATAACGGGACCGCGGGGGCCCAGTACTTC. It codes for CANSDNGTAGAQYF. The rearrangement joins TRBV6-5 to TRBJ2-5, with 7 bases identical to TRBD2. The CDR3 totals 14 residues. The V gene's germline CDR1 is MNHEY and CDR2 SVGAGI.

This clonotype was detected ten times or more. V usage is TRBV29-1 and J usage is TRBJ2-1; tentatively, D is TRBD1 or TRBD2 (5 bases each). This CDR3 has 14 amino acids. Germline V gene sequence: CDR1 SQVTM, CDR2 ANQGSEA. Trimming stripped 6 bases from V and 6 bases from J, with 18 bases between. As DNA, the CDR3 is TGCAGCGTGGAGAAAACCGGGACCATCAATGAGCAGTTCTTC. Amino acid sequence: CSVEKTGTINEQFF.